This T cell receptor (beta chain) was sequenced in a study of shared clonotypes between healthy human individuals. Study overall: A donor's plate count was three for CD4 naive and three for CD4 memory; CD8 naive had two and CD8 memory one.

V lost 3 bases, J lost 8 bases, and 13 bases lay in between. The CDR3 runs 14 residues. Germline V gene sequence: CDR1 MNHNS, CDR2 SASEGT. General study findings and limits: The authors sampled blood alone, and tissue repertoires likely differ.

A note on this clone: The antigen remains unidentified.

Measured with immunoSEQ multiplex PCR; TCRdb has only the in-frame clones, and not every one. This table has more than 500,000 clones, about 96% appearing once. The sequenced material came from naive CD4+ T cells sorted from blood. Subset in this sample: CD45RA+ positively selected. This chain connects TRBV6-1 to TRBJ1-4, with D maybe TRBD1 (5 bases). The receptor's source is a woman aged 25 to 39 in good health. The CDR3: CASSDRTRREKLFF. The CDR3 DNA reads TGTGCCAGCAGTGATCGGACACGTCGGGAAAAACTGTTTTTT.